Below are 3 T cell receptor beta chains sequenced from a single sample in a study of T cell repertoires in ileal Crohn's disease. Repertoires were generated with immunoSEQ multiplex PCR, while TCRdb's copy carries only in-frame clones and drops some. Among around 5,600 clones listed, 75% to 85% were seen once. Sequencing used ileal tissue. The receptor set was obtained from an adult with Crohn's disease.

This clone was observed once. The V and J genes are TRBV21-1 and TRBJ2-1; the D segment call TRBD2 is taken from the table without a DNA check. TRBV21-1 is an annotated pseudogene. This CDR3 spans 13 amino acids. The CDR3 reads CASSKVWRNEQFF. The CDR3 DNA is TGTGCCAGCAGCAAAGTTTGGAGAAATGAGCAGTTCTTC.

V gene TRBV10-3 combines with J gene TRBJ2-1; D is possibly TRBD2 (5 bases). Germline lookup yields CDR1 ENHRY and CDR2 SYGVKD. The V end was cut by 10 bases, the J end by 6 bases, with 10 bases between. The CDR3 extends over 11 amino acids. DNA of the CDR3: TGTGCCACCTACGGGGTCAATGAGCAGTTCTTC. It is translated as CATYGVNEQFF.

CDR3 region: CASSLLSQGQGEFF. As DNA, the CDR3 is TGTGCCAGCAGTTTACTTTCTCAGGGTCAAGGGGAGTTCTTC. This sequence joins TRBV6-6 and TRBJ2-1; possibly TRBD1 for D (5 bases). CDR3 length: 14 amino acids. Germline CDR1 and CDR2: MNHNY and SVGAGI (reference sequence). Trimming removed 4 bases from V and 14 bases from J, with 21 bases in between.